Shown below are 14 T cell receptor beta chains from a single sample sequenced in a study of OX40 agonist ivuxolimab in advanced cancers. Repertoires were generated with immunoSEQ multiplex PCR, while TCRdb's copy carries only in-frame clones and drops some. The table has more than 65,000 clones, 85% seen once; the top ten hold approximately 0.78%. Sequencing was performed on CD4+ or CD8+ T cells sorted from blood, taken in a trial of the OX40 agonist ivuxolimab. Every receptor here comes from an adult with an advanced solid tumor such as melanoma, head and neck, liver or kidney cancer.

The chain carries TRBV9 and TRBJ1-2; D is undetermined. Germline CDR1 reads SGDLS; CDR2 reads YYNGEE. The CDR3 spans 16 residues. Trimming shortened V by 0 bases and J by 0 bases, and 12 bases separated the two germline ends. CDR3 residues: CASSVGGGRANYGYTF. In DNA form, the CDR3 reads TGTGCCAGCAGCGTAGGCGGAGGGCGAGCTAACTATGGCTACACCTTC.

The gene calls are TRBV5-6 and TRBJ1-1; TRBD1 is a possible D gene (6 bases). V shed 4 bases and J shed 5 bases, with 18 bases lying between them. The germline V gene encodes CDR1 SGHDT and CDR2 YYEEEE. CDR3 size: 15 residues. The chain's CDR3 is CASSPGGRGGTEAFF. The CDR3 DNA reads TGTGCCAGCAGCCCGGGGGGCAGGGGAGGAACTGAAGCTTTCTTT.

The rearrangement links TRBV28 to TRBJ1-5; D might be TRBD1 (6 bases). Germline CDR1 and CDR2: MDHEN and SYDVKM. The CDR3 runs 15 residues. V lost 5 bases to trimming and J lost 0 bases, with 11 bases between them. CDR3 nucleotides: TGTGCCAGCAGTCTCACAGGGAATAGCAATCAGCCCCAGCATTTT. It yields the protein CASSLTGNSNQPQHF.

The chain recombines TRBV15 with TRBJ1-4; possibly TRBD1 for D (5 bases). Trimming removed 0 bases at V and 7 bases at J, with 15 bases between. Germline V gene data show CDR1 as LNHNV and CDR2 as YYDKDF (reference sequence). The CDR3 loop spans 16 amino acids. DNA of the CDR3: TGTGCCACCAGCAGAGATTCGGGGGGGTCGGTTGAAAAACTGTTTTTT. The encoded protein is CATSRDSGGSVEKLFF.

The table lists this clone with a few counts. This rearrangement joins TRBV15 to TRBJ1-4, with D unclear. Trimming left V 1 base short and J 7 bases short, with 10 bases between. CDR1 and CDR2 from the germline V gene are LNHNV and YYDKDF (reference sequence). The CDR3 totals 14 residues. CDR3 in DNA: TGTGCCACCAGCAGAGGGGAACGGGGTGAAAAACTGTTTTTT. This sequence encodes CATSRGERGEKLFF.

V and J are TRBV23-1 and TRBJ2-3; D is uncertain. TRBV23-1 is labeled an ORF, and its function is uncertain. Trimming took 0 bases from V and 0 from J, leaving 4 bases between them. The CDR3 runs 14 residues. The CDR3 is CASSQSNSTDTQYF. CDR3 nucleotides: TGCGCCAGCAGTCAATCGAACAGCACAGATACGCAGTATTTT.

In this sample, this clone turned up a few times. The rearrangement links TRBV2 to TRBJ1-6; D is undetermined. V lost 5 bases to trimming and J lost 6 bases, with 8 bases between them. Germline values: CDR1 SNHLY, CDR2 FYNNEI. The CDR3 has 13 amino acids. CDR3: CASSSYPNSPLHF. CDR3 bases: TGTGCCAGCAGTTCCTACCCTAATTCACCCCTCCACTTT.

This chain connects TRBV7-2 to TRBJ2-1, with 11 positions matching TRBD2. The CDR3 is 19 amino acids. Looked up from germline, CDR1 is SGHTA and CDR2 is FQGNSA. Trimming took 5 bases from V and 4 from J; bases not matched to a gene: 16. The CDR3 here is CASSPGTSGSRALYNEQFF. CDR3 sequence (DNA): TGTGCCAGCAGCCCGGGGACTAGCGGCAGTCGAGCACTTTACAATGAGCAGTTCTTC.

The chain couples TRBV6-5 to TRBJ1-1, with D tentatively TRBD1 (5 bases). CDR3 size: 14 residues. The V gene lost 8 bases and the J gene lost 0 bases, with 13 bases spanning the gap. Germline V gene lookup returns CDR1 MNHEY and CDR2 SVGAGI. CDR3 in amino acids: CASRMGPVNTEAFF. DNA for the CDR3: TGTGCCAGCCGGATGGGGCCTGTGAACACTGAAGCTTTCTTT.

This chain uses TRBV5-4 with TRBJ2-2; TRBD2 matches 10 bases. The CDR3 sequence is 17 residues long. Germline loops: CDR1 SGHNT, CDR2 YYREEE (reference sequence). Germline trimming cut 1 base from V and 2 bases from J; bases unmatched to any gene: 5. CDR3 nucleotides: TGTGCCAGCAGCTTGTTTAGGACTAGCGGAAACACCGGGGAGCTGTTTTTT. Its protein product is CASSLFRTSGNTGELFF. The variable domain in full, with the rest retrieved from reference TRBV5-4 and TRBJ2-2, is ETGVTQSPTHLIKTRGQQVTLRCSSQSGHNTVSWYQQALGQGPQFIFQYYREEENGRGNFPPRFSGLQFPNYSSELNVNALELDDSALYLCASSLFRTSGNTGELFFGEGSRLTVL.

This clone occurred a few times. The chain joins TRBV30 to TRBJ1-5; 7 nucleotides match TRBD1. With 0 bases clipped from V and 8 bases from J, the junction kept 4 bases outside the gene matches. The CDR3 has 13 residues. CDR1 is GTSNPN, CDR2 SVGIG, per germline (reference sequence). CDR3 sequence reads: CAWSVQGNEPQHF. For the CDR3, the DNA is TGTGCCTGGAGTGTACAGGGGAATGAGCCCCAGCATTTT.

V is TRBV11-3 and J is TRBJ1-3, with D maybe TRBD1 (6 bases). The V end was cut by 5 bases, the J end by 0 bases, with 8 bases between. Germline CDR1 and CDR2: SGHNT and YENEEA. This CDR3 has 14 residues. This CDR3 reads CASSDRYSGNTIYF. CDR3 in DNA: TGTGCCAGCAGCGACAGGTACTCTGGAAACACCATATATTTT.

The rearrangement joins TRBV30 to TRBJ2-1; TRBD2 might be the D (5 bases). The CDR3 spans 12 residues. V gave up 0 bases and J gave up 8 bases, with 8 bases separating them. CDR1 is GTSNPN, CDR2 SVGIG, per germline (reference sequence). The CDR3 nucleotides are TGTGCCTGGAGTGTTAGCGCGCATGAGCAGTTCTTC. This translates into CAWSVSAHEQFF.

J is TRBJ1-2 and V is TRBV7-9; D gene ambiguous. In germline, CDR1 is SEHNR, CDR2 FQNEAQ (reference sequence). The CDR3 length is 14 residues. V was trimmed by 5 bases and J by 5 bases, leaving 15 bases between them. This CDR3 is CASSPGEGSYGYTF. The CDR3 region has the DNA TGTGCCAGCAGCCCCGGGGAGGGTTCTTATGGCTACACCTTC.